The next 4 T cell receptor beta chains were all read from a single sample in a study of cytomegalovirus exposure and HLA in healthy donors. In the PCR, 60 Vbeta and 13 Jbeta primers were used. Only in-frame clones appear in the TCRdb table, and some are missing; sequencing was by immunoSEQ multiplex PCR. The sample includes roughly 150,000 clones, 80% to 85% seen only once; the top ten take 1.2%. Sequencing used PBMCs. Source of these receptors: a female donor in good health and CMV-seronegative.

V is TRBV10-2 and J is TRBJ1-1; D gene unclear. V lost 0 bases and J lost 0, with 11 bases in between. The germline CDR1 and CDR2 sequences are WSHSY and SAAADI. This CDR3 comprises 16 residues. In DNA form, the CDR3 reads TGCGCCAGCAGTGAGTCTATCACTTTAATGAACACTGAAGCTTTCTTT. It specifies CASSESITLMNTEAFF.

The chain links TRBV6-1 to TRBJ2-7; D is possibly TRBD2 (5 bases). V was pared by 6 bases and J by 2 bases, with 11 bases between. This CDR3 has 13 residues. Germline lookup yields CDR1 MNHNS and CDR2 SASEGT. CDR3 in amino acids: CASSQDFTYEQYF. The CDR3 DNA reads as TGTGCCAGCAGCCAGGACTTCACCTACGAGCAGTACTTC.

The chain carries TRBV6-1 and TRBJ2-1; D is possibly TRBD1 (6 bases). CDR1 MNHNS and CDR2 SASEGT come from the germline V gene. The length of the CDR3 is 15 residues. V lost 2 bases and J lost 8, with 16 bases in between. The CDR3 sequence is CASSEIGGVRDEQFF. The CDR3 nucleotides are TGTGCCAGCAGTGAAATAGGGGGAGTCCGGGATGAGCAGTTCTTC.

The J gene is TRBJ2-3, the V gene TRBV6-6; D not resolved. Germline CDR1 MNHNY, CDR2 SVGAGI (reference sequence). Trimming cost V 6 bases and J 2 bases, with 15 bases left between them. The CDR3 consists of 15 residues. The DNA for the CDR3 is TGTGCCAGCAGCCGAAGACTGAATTTCACAGATACGCAGTATTTT. This sequence encodes CASSRRLNFTDTQYF.